This T cell receptor beta chain was recorded in a study of T cell responses to AZD1222 COVID-19 vaccine. General study findings and limits: Donors in the cohort were predominantly white British and more often female, and clonal diversity was possibly underestimated. Repertoires were collected only later (after the peak T cell response had occurred). Baseline antibody screening turned up just a handful of seropositive AZD1222 recipients. Vaccine-associated CD4 TCRs spanned spike, dominant at 160-218 and 743-854.

For this clone: The antigen is undetermined.

V gave up 7 bases and J gave up 4 bases, with 13 bases separating them. This CDR3 has 13 residues. The protocol was immunoSEQ multiplex PCR, while the TCRdb copy is restricted to in-frame clones and leaves out a portion. This table holds around 130,000 clones, roughly 90% found once. The source material was peripheral blood, sampled on day 0 of AZD1222 vaccination. V and J are TRBV12-3 or TRBV12-4 and TRBJ1-1, with D unclear. The sequence was collected from an adult in good health. DNA for the CDR3: TGTGCCAGCACCGTTCAAATTGTCACTGAAGCTTTCTTT. Protein: CASTVQIVTEAFF.